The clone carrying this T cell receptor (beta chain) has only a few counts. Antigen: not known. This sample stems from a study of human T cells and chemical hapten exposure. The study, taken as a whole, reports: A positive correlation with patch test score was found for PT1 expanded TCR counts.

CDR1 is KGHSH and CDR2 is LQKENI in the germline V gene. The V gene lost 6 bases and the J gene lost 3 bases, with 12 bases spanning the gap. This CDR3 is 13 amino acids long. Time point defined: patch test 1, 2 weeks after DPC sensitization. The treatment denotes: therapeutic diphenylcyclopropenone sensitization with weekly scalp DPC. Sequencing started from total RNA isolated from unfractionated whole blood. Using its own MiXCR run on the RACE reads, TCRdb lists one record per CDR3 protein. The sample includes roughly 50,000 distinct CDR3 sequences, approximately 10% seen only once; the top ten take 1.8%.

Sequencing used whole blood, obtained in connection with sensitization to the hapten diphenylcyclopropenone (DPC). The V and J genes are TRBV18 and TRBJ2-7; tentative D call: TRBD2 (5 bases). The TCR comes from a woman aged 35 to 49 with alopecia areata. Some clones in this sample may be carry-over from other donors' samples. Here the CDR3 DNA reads TGTGCCAGCTCGCCCACGGGGATCTACGAGCAGTACTTC. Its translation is CASSPTGIYEQYF.